This T cell receptor beta chain was found in a study of T cell clonotyping in hematopoietic cell transplantation. Looking at the study overall: Cytoreduction preceded collection of pretransplant recipient samples.

The V segment lost 5 bases and the J segment 2 bases; nucleotides outside the gene matches: 8. The length of the CDR3 is 15 residues. CDR1 is PRHDT and CDR2 is FYEKMQ in the germline V gene (reference sequence). Sequencing was performed with immunoSEQ multiplex PCR; in TCRdb, only in-frame clones are kept and a portion is missing. The sample gives about 36,000 clones, 85% to 95% of which show up once; about 1.5% is in the top ten. Time point described: recipient sample about 28 days before transplant, after cytoreduction. The TCR comes from a man aged 35 to 55 with chronic myeloid leukemia. Some clones in this sample may be carry-over from other donors' samples. The sample here was peripheral blood mononuclear cells, taken before stem cell transplant. The V gene is TRBV13, the J gene TRBJ1-2, with 7 bases fitting TRBD1. Here the CDR3 DNA reads TGTGCCAGCAGCATAACCGGACAGGCCAACTATGGCTACACCTTC. Translation: CASSITGQANYGYTF.